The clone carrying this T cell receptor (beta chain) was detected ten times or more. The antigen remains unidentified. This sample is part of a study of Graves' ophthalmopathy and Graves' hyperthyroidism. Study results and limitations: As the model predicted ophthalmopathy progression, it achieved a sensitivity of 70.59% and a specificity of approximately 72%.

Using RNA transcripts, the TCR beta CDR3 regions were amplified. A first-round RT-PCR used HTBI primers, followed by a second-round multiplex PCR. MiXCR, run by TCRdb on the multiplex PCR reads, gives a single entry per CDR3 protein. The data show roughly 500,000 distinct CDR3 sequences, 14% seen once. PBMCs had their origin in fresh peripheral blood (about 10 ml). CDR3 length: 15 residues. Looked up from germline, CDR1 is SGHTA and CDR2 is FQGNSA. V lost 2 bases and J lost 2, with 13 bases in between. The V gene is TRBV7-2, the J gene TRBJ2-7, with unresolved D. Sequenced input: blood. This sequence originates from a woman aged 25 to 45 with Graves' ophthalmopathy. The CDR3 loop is CASSLYMGSTYEQYF. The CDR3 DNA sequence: TGTGCCAGCAGCTTATATATGGGCAGTACCTACGAGCAGTACTTC.